Presented here are 20 T cell receptor beta chains from one specimen sequenced in a study of cytomegalovirus exposure and HLA in healthy donors. With 60 Vbeta and 13 Jbeta primers, the PCR was carried out. The table came from immunoSEQ multiplex PCR; TCRdb's copy has only in-frame clones and leaves some out. Among roughly 140,000 clones listed, almost 80% were seen once. The source material was PBMCs. All receptors derive from a male donor in good health and CMV-seronegative.

The J gene is TRBJ2-5, the V gene TRBV11-2, with 7 nucleotides matching TRBD1. This CDR3 comprises 13 residues. With V trimmed by 6 bases and J by 2 bases, 3 bases remained unmatched. CDR1 and CDR2 from the germline V gene are SGHAT and FQNNGV. The CDR3 coding sequence is TGTGCCAGCAGGCAGGGGGTTCAAGAGACCCAGTACTTC. This sequence encodes CASRQGVQETQYF.

This chain links TRBV12-5 with TRBJ2-2, with D unclear. The V end lost 0 bases, the J end lost 3 bases, and 5 bases lay between the germline ends. CDR3 length: 14 residues. Germline assignment: CDR1 LGHNT and CDR2 FRNRAP. CDR3: CASGLVRDTGELFF. The CDR3 DNA sequence: TGTGCTAGTGGTTTGGTACGGGACACCGGGGAGCTGTTTTTT.

The rearrangement links TRBV7-9 to TRBJ2-3; TRBD1 matches at 10 bases. CDR3 size: 17 residues. Germline V gives CDR1 SEHNR, CDR2 FQNEAQ (reference sequence). V was clipped by 3 bases and J by 4 bases; unmatched bases: 10. CDR3 region: CASSFSRQGANADTQYF. Here the CDR3 DNA reads TGTGCCAGCAGCTTTAGCCGACAGGGGGCGAACGCAGATACGCAGTATTTT.

This clone showed up just once. This chain joins TRBV7-2 and TRBJ1-1, with 7 nucleotides matching TRBD1. There are 19 residues in the CDR3. J lost 0 bases, V lost 3 bases, and 16 bases had no gene match. Per germline, CDR1 SGHTA and CDR2 FQGNSA. CDR3 loop: CASSFYSTGRIDMNTEAFF. The CDR3 DNA sequence: TGTGCCAGCAGCTTCTATTCGACAGGGAGGATCGACATGAACACTGAAGCTTTCTTT.

The CDR3 sequence: CASSVSGNGNQPQHF. The DNA of the CDR3 is TGTGCCAGCAGCGTCTCAGGGAACGGCAATCAGCCCCAGCATTTT. The chain couples TRBV9 to TRBJ1-5; a possible D gene is TRBD1 (5 bases). The length of the CDR3 is 15 residues. The V gene's germline CDR1 is SGDLS and CDR2 YYNGEE. Deletions cut 2 bases from V and 2 bases from J, with 11 bases between.

The V and J genes are TRBV7-9 and TRBJ2-4; maybe TRBD2 (6 bases). The CDR3 is 14 amino acids. The V end lost 5 bases, the J end lost 7 bases, and 15 bases lay between the germline ends. In germline, CDR1 is SEHNR, CDR2 FQNEAQ (reference sequence). The CDR3 nucleotides are TGTGCCAGCAGCCAAGACTCAGCGGGCAACATTCAGTACTTC. Its translation: CASSQDSAGNIQYF.

This clone was observed a few times. The CDR3 bases are TGTGCCAGCAGCTTGCCAGGGTTGAACACTGAAGCTTTCTTT. This sequence encodes CASSLPGLNTEAFF. This chain uses TRBV5-4 with TRBJ1-1, with a weak D call TRBD1 (5 bases). V was shortened by 1 base and J by 0 bases, with 7 bases between the two germline ends. The CDR3 consists of 14 residues. CDR1 and CDR2 (germline): SGHNT, YYREEE (reference sequence).

V gene TRBV6-5 combines with J gene TRBJ2-1; TRBD2 aligns across 7 bases. The CDR3 runs to 15 residues. Trimming took 2 bases from V and 9 from J; bases not matched to a gene: 10. Germline V gene data show CDR1 as MNHEY and CDR2 as SVGAGI. The CDR3 here is CASSYAILGRGEQFF. CDR3 nucleotides: TGTGCCAGCAGTTACGCCATTCTAGGGAGGGGTGAGCAGTTCTTC.

This clone was detected a few times. The chain has TRBV7-6 and TRBJ2-1; the match to TRBD1 covers 8 bases. This CDR3 is 15 amino acids long. The V and J ends lost 5 bases and 6 bases, in that order; junction bases with no gene match: 9. Germline loops: CDR1 SGHVS, CDR2 FNYEAQ. CDR3 DNA sequence: TGTGCCAGCAGCCCTCGAGGCGGACAGGGCAATGAGCAGTTCTTC. It codes for CASSPRGGQGNEQFF. The variable domain in full, with the rest retrieved from reference TRBV7-6 and TRBJ2-1, is GAGVSQSPRYKVTKRGQDVALRCDPISGHVSLYWYRQALGQGPEFLTYFNYEAQQDKSGLPNDRFSAERPEGSISTLTIQRTEQRDSAMYRCASSPRGGQGNEQFFGPGTRLTVL.

This chain connects TRBV9 to TRBJ1-1, with 8 bases identical to TRBD1. J was trimmed by 5 bases and V by 3 bases; bases with no gene match: 6. The germline gives CDR1 SGDLS, CDR2 YYNGEE. The CDR3 is made up of 14 amino acids. Written as DNA, the CDR3 is TGTGCCAGCAGCGCCGGACAGGGAGAGACTGAAGCTTTCTTT. This encodes CASSAGQGETEAFF.

V and J are TRBV25-1 and TRBJ1-2; D is unclear. Germline V gene sequence: CDR1 MGHDK, CDR2 SYGVNS. The CDR3 is 12 amino acids. V gave up 4 bases and J gave up 7 bases, with 10 bases separating them. The CDR3 is CASSVSSGGYTF. In DNA form, the CDR3 reads TGTGCCAGCAGTGTTAGCAGTGGTGGCTACACCTTC.

This chain connects TRBV7-3 to TRBJ2-1; D ambiguous. V lost 2 bases, J lost 4 bases, and 12 bases lay in between. Germline V gene data show CDR1 as SGHTA and CDR2 as FQGTGA. The CDR3 extends over 15 amino acids. As DNA, the CDR3 is TGTGCCAGCAGCTTAGCGCCGACAATTTACAATGAGCAGTTCTTC. Translation: CASSLAPTIYNEQFF.

Comment on this clone: A junction boundary mismatches the germline segment, possibly from a read error. CDR3 loop: CAKSQGSGNTIYF. The CDR3 DNA reads TGTGCCAAAAGCCAGGGATCTGGAAACACCATATATTTT. The chain joins TRBV5-3 to TRBJ1-3; perhaps TRBD1 as D (5 bases). TRBV5-3 falls under the ORF class, with uncertain function. This CDR3 is 13 amino acids long.

The chain joins TRBV30 to TRBJ2-6, with D possibly TRBD1 on 6 matching bases. V was cut by 3 bases and J by 1 base, with 13 bases left in between. Germline V gene sequence: CDR1 GTSNPN, CDR2 SVGIG (reference sequence). This CDR3 has 16 residues. CDR3 in DNA: TGTGCCTGGAGACAGGGCCAACCGTCTGGGGCCAACGTCCTGACTTTC. This sequence encodes CAWRQGQPSGANVLTF.

This chain links TRBV18 with TRBJ2-7; 7 positions match TRBD1. The length of the CDR3 is 15 residues. Germline V gives CDR1 KGHSH, CDR2 LQKENI. The V and J ends lost 6 bases and 4 bases, in that order; junction bases with no gene match: 12. The CDR3 DNA is TGTGCCAGCTCGGGAGCCAGGGGGTCTGTATACGAGCAGTACTTC. It codes for CASSGARGSVYEQYF.

The J gene is TRBJ1-1, the V gene TRBV5-1; tentative D call: TRBD1 (6 bases). Germline lookup yields CDR1 SGHRS and CDR2 YFSETQ. Trimming cost V 4 bases and J 0 bases, with 10 bases left between them. This CDR3 comprises 14 residues. CDR3 nucleotide sequence: TGCGCCAGCAGCCTGGGGACACTGAACACTGAAGCTTTCTTT. This translates into CASSLGTLNTEAFF.

In DNA, the CDR3 is TGTGCCAGCAGTTTAACGGCCGGGACACAGAACTACGAGCAGTACTTC. This translates into CASSLTAGTQNYEQYF. The J gene is TRBJ2-7, the V gene TRBV27, with a weak D call TRBD1 (6 bases). This CDR3 region has 16 residues. The V gene lost 2 bases and the J gene lost 3 bases, with 17 bases spanning the gap. Germline V gene data show CDR1 as MNHEY and CDR2 as SMNVEV (reference sequence).

V and J are TRBV6-5 and TRBJ2-7; 7 nucleotides match TRBD2. The germline V gene has CDR1 MNHEY and CDR2 SVGAGI. The CDR3 covers 16 residues. Germline trimming cut 0 bases from V and 2 bases from J; bases unmatched to any gene: 7. The CDR3 sequence: CASSYSRVGTTYEQYF. CDR3 bases: TGTGCCAGCAGTTACTCGAGGGTTGGGACTACCTACGAGCAGTACTTC.

The V and J genes are TRBV5-4 and TRBJ2-3; TRBD1 might be the D (6 bases). Germline values: CDR1 SGHNT, CDR2 YYREEE (reference sequence). This CDR3 is built from 16 residues. V dropped 8 bases and J dropped 2 bases, with 21 bases sitting between them. CDR3 amino acids: CASRPGTKGYTDTQYF. In nucleotides, the CDR3 is TGTGCCAGTAGGCCGGGGACAAAGGGCTACACAGATACGCAGTATTTT.

The rearrangement joins TRBV30 to TRBJ2-7; perhaps TRBD1 as D (6 bases). Looked up from germline, CDR1 is GTSNPN and CDR2 is SVGIG (reference sequence). V shed 3 bases and J shed 5 bases, with 14 bases lying between them. This CDR3 is 13 amino acids long. In DNA, the CDR3 is TGTGCCTGGAGGGAAGACAGGACCCACGAGCAGTACTTC. Translating gives CAWREDRTHEQYF.